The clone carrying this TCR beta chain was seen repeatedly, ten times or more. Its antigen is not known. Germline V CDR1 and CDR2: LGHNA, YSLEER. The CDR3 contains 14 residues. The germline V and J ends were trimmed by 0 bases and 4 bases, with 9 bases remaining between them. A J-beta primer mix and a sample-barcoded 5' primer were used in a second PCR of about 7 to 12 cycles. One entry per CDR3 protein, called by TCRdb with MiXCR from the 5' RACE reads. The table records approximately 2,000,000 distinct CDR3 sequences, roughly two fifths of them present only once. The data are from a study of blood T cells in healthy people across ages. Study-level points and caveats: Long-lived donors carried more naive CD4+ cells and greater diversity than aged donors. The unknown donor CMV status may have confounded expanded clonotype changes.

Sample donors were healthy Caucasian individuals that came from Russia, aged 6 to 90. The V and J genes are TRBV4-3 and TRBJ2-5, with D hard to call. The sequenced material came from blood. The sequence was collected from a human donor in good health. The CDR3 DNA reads TGCGCCAGCAGCCAAGACTACTTCGGAGAGACCCAGTACTTC. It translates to CASSQDYFGETQYF.